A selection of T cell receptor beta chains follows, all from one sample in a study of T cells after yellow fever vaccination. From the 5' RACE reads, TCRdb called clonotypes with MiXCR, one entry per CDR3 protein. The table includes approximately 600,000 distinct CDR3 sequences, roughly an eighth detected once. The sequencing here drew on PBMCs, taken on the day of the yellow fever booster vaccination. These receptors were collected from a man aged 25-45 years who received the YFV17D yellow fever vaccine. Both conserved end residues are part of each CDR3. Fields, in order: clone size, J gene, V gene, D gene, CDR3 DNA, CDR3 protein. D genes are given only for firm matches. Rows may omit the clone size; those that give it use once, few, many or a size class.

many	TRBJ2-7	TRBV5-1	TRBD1	TGCGCCAGCAGCGTCCGGGACAGGGACTACGAGCAGTACTTC	CASSVRDRDYEQYF
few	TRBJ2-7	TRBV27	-	TGTGCCAGCAGTTCACGTCCGAGGACCTCCTACGAGCAGTACTTC	CASSSRPRTSYEQYF
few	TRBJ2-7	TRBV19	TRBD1	TGTGCCAGTACCAAACAGGGGGCGCCGACCTACGAGCAGTACTTC	CASTKQGAPTYEQYF
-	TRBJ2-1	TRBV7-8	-	TGTGCCAGCAGCTTGATACTACTCTACTCCTACTATGAGCAGTTCTTC	CASSLILLYSYYEQFF
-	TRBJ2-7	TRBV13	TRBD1	TGTGCCAGCAGCTTCGACAGGGTCTCCTACGAGCAGTACTTC	CASSFDRVSYEQYF
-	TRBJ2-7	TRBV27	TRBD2	TGTGCCAGCAGTACCCGTTTCGGCGGGAGAATCTACGAGCAGTACTTC	CASSTRFGGRIYEQYF
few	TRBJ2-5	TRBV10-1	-	TGCGCCAGCAGTGATCCGGGAGATCAAGAGACCCAGTACTTC	CASSDPGDQETQYF
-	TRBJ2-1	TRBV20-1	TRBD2	TGCAGTGCTAGGAGTCGGCGGGAGGGTAGATATGAGCAGTTCTTC	CSARSRREGRYEQFF
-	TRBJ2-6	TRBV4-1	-	TGCGCCAGCAGCCAAGCCTCGTCCCTTGGGCTTGTTGGGGGGGCCAACGTCCTGACTTTC	CASSQASSLGLVGGANVLTF
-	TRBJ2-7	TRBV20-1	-	TGCAGTGCTAGAGATCTCGGAAGGCCCCTTCCTCGGGAGCAGTACTTC	CSARDLGRPLPREQYF
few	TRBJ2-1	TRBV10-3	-	TGTGCCATCAGTGAAGTGAGTGGGAATGAGCAGTTCTTC	CAISEVSGNEQFF
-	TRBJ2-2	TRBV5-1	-	TGCGCCAGCAGCACGGAGTACACCGGGGAGCTGTTTTTT	CASSTEYTGELFF
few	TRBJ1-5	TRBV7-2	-	TGTGCCAGCAGCGCGGCGTACAATCAGCCCCAGCATTTT	CASSAAYNQPQHF
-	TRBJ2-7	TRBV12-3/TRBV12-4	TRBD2	TGTGCCAGCAGCAAGGGACTAGCGGGAGACTCAATTTCCTACGAGCAGTACTTC	CASSKGLAGDSISYEQYF
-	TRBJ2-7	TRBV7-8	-	TGTGCCAGCAGCTTACCGGGGCGAGTTTCCGAGCAGTACTTC	CASSLPGRVSEQYF
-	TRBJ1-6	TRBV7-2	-	TGTGCCAGCAGCTTACACGCGGGAGGGATGAATTCACCCCTCCACTTT	CASSLHAGGMNSPLHF
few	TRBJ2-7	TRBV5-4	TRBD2	TGTGCCAGCAGCTCTCTAGCGGGAAAGGTATACGAGCAGTACTTC	CASSSLAGKVYEQYF
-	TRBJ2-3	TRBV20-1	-	TGCAGTGCTAGAGATCTAAAACAGACCACAGATACGCAGTATTTT	CSARDLKQTTDTQYF
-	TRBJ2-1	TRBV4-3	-	TGCGCCAGCAGCCCGGACCAGACACGCGGTGAGCAGTTCTTC	CASSPDQTRGEQFF
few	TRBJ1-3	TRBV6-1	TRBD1	TGTGCCAGCAGGGGACAGGGATTCTCTGGAAACACCATATATTTT	CASRGQGFSGNTIYF
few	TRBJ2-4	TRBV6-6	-	TGTGCCAGCAGGGGGACGGGGGAAAACATTCAGTACTTC	CASRGTGENIQYF
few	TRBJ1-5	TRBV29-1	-	TGCAGCGTCCGTGCGGGGGGTGGCAATCAGCCCCAGCATTTT	CSVRAGGGNQPQHF
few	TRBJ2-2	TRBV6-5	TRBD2	TGTGCCAGCACCGGACTAGCGGGGGATAACACCGGGGAGCTGTTTTTT	CASTGLAGDNTGELFF
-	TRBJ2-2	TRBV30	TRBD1	TGTGCCTTTACCCGGGACAGGGTGAACACCGGGGAGCTGTTTTTT	CAFTRDRVNTGELFF
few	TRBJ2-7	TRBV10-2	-	TGCGCCAGCAGCCAGGTACTTTACGAGCAGTACTTC	CASSQVLYEQYF
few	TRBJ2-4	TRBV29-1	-	TGCAGCGTTGAAGGGCTGGTCAAAAACATTCAGTACTTC	CSVEGLVKNIQYF
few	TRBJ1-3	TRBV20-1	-	TGCAGTGCTACTTCGGCAGGGCTCTCTGGAAACACCATATATTTT	CSATSAGLSGNTIYF
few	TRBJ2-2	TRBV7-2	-	TGTGCCAGCAGCTTAGGTCTGAGGGGAGTCACCGGGGAGCTGTTTTTT	CASSLGLRGVTGELFF
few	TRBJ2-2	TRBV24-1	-	TGTGCCACCAGTGATTTGCGGCAGGGAGACACCGGGGAGCTGTTTTTT	CATSDLRQGDTGELFF
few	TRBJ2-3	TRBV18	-	TGTGCCAGCTCACCGTTAGCAATGGCAACAGATACGCAGTATTTT	CASSPLAMATDTQYF
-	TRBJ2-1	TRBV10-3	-	TGTGCCATCAGTTCCAAGGTCGGGGATAAGAATGATCAGTTCTTC	CAISSKVGDKNDQFF
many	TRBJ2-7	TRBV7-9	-	TGTGCCAGCAGCTTGGCGGGACATCTGGAACGCTACGAGCAGTACTTC	CASSLAGHLERYEQYF
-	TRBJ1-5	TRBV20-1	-	TGCAGTGCGCGTCCAGGGGGCAATCAGCCCCAGCATTTT	CSARPGGNQPQHF
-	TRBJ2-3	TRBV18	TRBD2	TGTGCCAGCTCATCCAGGCCTAGCGGTACAGATACGCAGTATTTT	CASSSRPSGTDTQYF
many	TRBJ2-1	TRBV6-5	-	TGTGCCAGCAGTTCTCGCGGCAATGAGCAGTTCTTC	CASSSRGNEQFF
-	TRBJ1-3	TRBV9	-	TGTGCCAGCAGCTCGGGACCGGCTGGAAACACCATATATTTT	CASSSGPAGNTIYF
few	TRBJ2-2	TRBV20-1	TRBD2	TGCGGACTTTCCTGGGGAGGGTCGTCCACCGGGGAGCTGTTTTTT	CGLSWGGSSTGELFF
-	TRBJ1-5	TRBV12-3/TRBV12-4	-	TGTGCCAGCAGTTTAGCGGAGTCTCTACAGCCCCAGCATTTT	CASSLAESLQPQHF
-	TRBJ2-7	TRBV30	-	TGTGCCTGGAGGGACCGCGTTGCAGGGGACTCCTACGAGCAGTACTTC	CAWRDRVAGDSYEQYF
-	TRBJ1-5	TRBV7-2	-	TGTGCCAGCAGCCCACTACCGAACCAGCCCCAGCATTTT	CASSPLPNQPQHF
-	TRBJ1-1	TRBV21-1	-	TGTGCCAGCAGCCCTCCTCTCGGGGGTTCTGCCACTGAAGCTTTCTTT	CASSPPLGGSATEAFF